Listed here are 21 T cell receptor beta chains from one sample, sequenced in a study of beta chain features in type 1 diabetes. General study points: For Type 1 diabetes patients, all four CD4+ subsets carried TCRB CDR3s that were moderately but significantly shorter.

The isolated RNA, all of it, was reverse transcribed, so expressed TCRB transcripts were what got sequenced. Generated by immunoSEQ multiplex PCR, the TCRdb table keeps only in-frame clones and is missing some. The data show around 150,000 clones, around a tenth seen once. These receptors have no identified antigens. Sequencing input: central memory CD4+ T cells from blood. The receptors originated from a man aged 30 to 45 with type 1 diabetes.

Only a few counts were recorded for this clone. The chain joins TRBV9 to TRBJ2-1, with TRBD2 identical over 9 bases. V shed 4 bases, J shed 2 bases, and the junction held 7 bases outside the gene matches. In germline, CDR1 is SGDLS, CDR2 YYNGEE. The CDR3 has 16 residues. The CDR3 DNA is TGTGCCAGCAGCACTCGAGGGACTAGCACCTACAATGAGCAGTTCTTC. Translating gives CASSTRGTSTYNEQFF.

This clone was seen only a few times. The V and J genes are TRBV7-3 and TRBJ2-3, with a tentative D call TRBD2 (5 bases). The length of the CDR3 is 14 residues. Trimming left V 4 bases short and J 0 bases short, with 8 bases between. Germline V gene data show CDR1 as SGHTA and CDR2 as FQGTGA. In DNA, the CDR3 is TGTGCCAGCAGCTCGACTACTAGCACAGATACGCAGTATTTT. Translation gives CASSSTTSTDTQYF.

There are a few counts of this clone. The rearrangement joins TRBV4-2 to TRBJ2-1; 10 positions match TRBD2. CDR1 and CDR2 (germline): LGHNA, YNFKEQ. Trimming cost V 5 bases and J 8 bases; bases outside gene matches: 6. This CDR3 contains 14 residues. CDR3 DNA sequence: TGTGCCAGCAGCTTGAGCGGGAGGGTGGATGAGCAGTTCTTC. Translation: CASSLSGRVDEQFF.

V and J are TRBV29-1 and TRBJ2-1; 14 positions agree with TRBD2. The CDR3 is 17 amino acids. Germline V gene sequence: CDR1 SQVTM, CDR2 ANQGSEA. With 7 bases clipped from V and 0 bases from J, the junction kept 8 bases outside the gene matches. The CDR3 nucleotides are TGCAGCGCCAAGACTAGCGGGGGGGTAAGCTCCTACAATGAGCAGTTCTTC. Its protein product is CSAKTSGGVSSYNEQFF.

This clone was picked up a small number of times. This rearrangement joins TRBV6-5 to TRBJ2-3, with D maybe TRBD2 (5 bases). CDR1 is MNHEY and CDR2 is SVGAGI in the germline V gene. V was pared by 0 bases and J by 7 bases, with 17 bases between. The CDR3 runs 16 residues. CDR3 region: CASSYSGALGVNTQYF. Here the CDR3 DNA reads TGTGCCAGCAGTTACTCTGGCGCGCTGGGAGTAAATACGCAGTATTTT.

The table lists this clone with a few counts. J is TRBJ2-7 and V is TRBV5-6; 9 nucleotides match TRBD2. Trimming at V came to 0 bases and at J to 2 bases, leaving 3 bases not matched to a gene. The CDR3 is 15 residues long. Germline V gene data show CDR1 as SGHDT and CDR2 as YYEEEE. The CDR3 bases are TGTGCCAGCAGCTTGGGGACTAGCGCGGCCTACGAGCAGTACTTC. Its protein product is CASSLGTSAAYEQYF.

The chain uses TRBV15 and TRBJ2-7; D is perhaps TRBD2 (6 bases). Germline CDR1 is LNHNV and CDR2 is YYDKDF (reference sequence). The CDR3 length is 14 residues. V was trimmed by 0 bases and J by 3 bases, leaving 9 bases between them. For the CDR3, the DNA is TGTGCCACCAGCAGAGATCGGGAGTTCTACGAGCAGTACTTC. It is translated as CATSRDREFYEQYF. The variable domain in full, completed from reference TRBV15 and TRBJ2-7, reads DAMVIQNPRYQVTQFGKPVTLSCSQTLNHNVMYWYQQKSSQAPKLLFHYYDKDFNNEADTPDNFQSRRPNTSFCFLDIRSPGLGDTAMYLCATSRDREFYEQYFGPGTRLTVT.

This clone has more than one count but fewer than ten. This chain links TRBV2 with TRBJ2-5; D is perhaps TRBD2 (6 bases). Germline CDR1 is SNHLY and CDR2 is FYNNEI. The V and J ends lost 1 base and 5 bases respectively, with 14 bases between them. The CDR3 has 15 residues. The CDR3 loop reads CASSEEVAGGETQYF. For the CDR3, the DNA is TGTGCCAGCAGTGAAGAAGTAGCCGGAGGGGAGACCCAGTACTTC.

In nucleotides, the CDR3 is TGTGCCAGCTCGATCACAGGGGGGATTAGTAACATTCAGTACTTC. Protein: CASSITGGISNIQYF. The genes are TRBV28 and TRBJ2-4, with TRBD1 matching 8 bases. Germline loops: CDR1 MDHEN, CDR2 SYDVKM. J gave up 7 bases and V 8 bases, and 13 bases lay outside the gene matches. The CDR3 extends over 15 amino acids.

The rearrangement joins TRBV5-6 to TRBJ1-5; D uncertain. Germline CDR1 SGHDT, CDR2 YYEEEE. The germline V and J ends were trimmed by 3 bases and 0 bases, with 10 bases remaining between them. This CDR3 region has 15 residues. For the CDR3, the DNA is TGTGCCAGCAGCTCTGAGGGTTATAGCAATCAGCCCCAGCATTTT. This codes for CASSSEGYSNQPQHF.

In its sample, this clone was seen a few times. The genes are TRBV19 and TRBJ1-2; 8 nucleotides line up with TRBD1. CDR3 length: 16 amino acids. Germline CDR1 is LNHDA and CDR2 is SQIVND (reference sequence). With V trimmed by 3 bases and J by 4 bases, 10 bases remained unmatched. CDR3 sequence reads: CASSMNFDRGSYGYTF. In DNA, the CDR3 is TGTGCCAGTAGTATGAATTTCGACAGGGGATCCTATGGCTACACCTTC.

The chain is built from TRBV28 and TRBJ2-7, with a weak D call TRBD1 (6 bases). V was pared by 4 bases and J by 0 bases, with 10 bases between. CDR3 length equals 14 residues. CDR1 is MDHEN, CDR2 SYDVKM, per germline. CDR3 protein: CASSSGQHSYEQYF. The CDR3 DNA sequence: TGTGCCAGCAGTTCGGGACAACACTCCTACGAGCAGTACTTC.

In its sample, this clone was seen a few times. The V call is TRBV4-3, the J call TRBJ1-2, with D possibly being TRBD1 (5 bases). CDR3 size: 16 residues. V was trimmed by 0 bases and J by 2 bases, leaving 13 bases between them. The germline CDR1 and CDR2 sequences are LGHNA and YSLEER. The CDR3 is CASSQDIDSLNYGYTF. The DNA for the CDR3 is TGCGCCAGCAGCCAAGACATAGACAGCCTAAACTATGGCTACACCTTC.

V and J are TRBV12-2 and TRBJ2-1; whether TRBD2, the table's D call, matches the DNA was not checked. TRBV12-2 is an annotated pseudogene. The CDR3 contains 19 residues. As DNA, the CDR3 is TGTGCAAGTCGCTTAGCTCTAGCTACCCCGAAAAGCTCAAGGTATGAGCAGTTCTTC. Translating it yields CASRLALATPKSSRYEQFF.

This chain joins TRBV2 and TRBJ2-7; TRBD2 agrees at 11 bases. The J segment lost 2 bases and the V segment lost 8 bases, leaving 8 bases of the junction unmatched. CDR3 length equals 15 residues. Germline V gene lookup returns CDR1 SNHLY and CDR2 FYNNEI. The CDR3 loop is CASSPLAGGPYEQYF. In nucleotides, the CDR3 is TGTGCCAGCTCACCCCTAGCGGGAGGCCCCTACGAGCAGTACTTC.

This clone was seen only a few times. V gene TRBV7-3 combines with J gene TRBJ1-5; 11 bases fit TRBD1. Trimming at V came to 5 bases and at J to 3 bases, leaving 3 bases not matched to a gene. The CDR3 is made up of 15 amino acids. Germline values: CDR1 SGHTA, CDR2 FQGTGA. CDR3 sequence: CASSLDRGPNQPQHF. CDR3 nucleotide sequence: TGTGCCAGCAGCCTGGACAGGGGGCCCAATCAGCCCCAGCATTTT.

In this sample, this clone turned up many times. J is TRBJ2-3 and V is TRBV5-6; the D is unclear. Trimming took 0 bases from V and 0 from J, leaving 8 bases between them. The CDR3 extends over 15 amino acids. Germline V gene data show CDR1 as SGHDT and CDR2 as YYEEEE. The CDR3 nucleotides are TGTGCCAGCAGCTTGGGCTGGCAGAGCACAGATACGCAGTATTTT. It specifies CASSLGWQSTDTQYF.

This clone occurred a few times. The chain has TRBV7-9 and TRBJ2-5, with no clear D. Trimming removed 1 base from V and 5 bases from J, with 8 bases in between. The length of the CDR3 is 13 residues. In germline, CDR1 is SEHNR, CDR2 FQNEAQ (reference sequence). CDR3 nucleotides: TGTGCCAGCAGCTTAGAAGGAGAGGAGACCCAGTACTTC. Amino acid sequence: CASSLEGEETQYF.

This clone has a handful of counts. DNA for the CDR3: TGTGCCAGCTCACCCTCGACTAGCGGGAGCTACGAGCAGTACTTC. Translated: CASSPSTSGSYEQYF. V usage is TRBV18 and J usage is TRBJ2-7, with 12 bases aligning to TRBD2. The germline V gene encodes CDR1 KGHSH and CDR2 LQKENI. The CDR3 covers 15 residues. Losses at the gene ends were 3 bases for V and 3 bases for J; bases not matched to a gene: 3.

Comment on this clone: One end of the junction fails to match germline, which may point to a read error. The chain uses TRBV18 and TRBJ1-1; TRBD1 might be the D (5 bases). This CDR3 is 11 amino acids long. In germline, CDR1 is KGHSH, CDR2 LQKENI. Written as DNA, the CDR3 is TGTGCCAGCTCACCGCTAACAGGAGTATCGTTT. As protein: CASSPLTGVSF.

The CDR3 loop is CASSYDPGLAGDEQFF. The CDR3 DNA is TGCGCCAGCAGCTACGATCCGGGACTAGCGGGAGATGAGCAGTTCTTC. The chain recombines TRBV5-1 with TRBJ2-1; TRBD2 aligns across 14 bases. This CDR3 region has 16 residues. J was trimmed by 8 bases and V by 3 bases; bases with no gene match: 7. From germline, CDR1 is SGHRS and CDR2 YFSETQ.